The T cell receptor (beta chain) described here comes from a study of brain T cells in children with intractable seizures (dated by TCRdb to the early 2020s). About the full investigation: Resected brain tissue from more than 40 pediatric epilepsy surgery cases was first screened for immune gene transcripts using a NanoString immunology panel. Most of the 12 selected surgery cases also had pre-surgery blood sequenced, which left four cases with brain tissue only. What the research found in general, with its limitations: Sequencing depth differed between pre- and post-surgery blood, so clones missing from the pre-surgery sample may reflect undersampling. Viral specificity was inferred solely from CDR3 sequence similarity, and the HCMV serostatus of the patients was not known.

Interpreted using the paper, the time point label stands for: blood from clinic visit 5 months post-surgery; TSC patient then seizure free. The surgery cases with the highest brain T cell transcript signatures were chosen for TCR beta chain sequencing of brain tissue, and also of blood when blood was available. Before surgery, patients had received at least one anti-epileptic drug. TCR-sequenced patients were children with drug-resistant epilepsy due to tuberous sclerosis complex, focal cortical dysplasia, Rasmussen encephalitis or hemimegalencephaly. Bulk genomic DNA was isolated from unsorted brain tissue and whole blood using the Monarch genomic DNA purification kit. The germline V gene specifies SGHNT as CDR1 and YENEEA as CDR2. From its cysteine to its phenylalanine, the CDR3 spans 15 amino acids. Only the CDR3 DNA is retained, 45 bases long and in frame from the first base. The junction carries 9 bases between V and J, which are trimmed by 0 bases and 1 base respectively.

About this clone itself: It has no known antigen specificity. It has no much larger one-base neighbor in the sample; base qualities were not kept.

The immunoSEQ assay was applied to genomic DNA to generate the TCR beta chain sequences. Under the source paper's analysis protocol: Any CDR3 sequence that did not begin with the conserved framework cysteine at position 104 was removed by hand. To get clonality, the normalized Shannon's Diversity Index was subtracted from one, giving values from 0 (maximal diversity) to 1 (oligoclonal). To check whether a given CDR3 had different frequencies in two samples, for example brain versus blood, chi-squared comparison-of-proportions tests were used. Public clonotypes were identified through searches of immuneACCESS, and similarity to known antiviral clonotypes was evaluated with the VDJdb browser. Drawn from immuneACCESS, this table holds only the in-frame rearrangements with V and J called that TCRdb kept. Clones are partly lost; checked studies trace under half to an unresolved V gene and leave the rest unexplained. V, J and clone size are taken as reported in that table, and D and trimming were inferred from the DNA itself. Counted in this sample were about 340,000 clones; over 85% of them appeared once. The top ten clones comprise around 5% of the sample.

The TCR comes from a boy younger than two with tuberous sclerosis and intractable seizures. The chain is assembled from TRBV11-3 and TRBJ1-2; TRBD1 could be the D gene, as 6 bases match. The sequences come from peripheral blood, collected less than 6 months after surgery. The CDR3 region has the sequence CASSLDQGINYGYTF. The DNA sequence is TGTGCCAGCAGCTTAGACCAGGGGATTAACTATGGCTACACCTTC.